Presented here are 16 T cell receptor beta chains from one specimen sequenced in a study of Ad26.COV2.S vaccination and SARS-CoV-2 variants. Method: immunoSEQ multiplex PCR; TCRdb's copy keeps in-frame clones and lacks some. Among about 350,000 clones listed, 88% were seen once. Treatment in this sample: roughly 19 received Ad26.COV2.S at low or high dose, single or two shots; roughly five received placebo; per-sample allocation not given. At day 63 after the first vaccine or placebo injection, samples were drawn. Sequences were derived from peripheral blood, sampled in a trial of Ad26.COV2.S vaccine versus placebo. The receptors were sampled from a person aged 18-65 years who received the Ad26.COV2.S COVID-19 vaccine or a placebo.

The V and J genes are TRBV19 and TRBJ1-1, with unresolved D. V lost 10 bases and J 2 bases, leaving 20 bases between the germline ends. The CDR3 is 15 amino acids. The germline V gene has CDR1 LNHDA and CDR2 SQIVND (reference sequence). Written as DNA, the CDR3 is TGTGCCACTACCTTTCACGTATCCCTTAACACTGAAGCTTTCTTT. Encoded protein: CATTFHVSLNTEAFF.

This chain uses TRBV1 with TRBJ2-7; the D call TRBD1 from the table was never checked on the DNA. TRBV1 is a known pseudogene. The CDR3 consists of 15 residues. The CDR3 bases are TGCACCAGCCGGGGCACCGGGACAGTCACCTACGAGCAGTACTTC. Protein product: CTSRGTGTVTYEQYF.

The chain couples TRBV4-1 to TRBJ2-1; 13 bases match TRBD2. V lost 6 bases to trimming and J lost 0 bases; unmatched junction nucleotides: 8. The germline CDR1 and CDR2 sequences are MGHRA and YSYEKL. The CDR3 is 18 amino acids. The CDR3: CASSDRLAGGSSYNEQFF. The CDR3 DNA reads as TGCGCCAGCAGTGATAGACTAGCGGGAGGAAGCTCCTACAATGAGCAGTTCTTC.

The V gene is TRBV21-1, the J gene TRBJ2-6; no DNA check was done on the table's D call, TRBD1. TRBV21-1 constitutes a pseudogene. This CDR3 has 18 amino acids. CDR3 residues: CASSKDRATHDGANVLTF. CDR3 nucleotide sequence: TGTGCCAGCAGCAAGGACAGGGCCACCCATGACGGGGCCAACGTCCTGACTTTC.

V and J are TRBV7-6 and TRBJ2-7; TRBD1 agrees at 8 bases. This CDR3 is built from 16 residues. V lost 1 base and J lost 7; bases outside the gene matches: 12. CDR1 and CDR2 (germline): SGHVS, FNYEAQ. The CDR3 sequence is CASSLDYGQGGGEQYF. As DNA, the CDR3 is TGTGCCAGCAGCTTAGATTACGGACAGGGAGGAGGAGAGCAGTACTTC.

This chain uses TRBV6-5 with TRBJ1-2; 10 bases align to TRBD1. V lost 2 bases to trimming and J lost 4 bases; unmatched junction nucleotides: 4. CDR1 MNHEY and CDR2 SVGAGI come from the germline V gene. This CDR3 spans 15 amino acids. The CDR3 loop is CASSYKTGGPYGYTF. The CDR3 DNA follows: TGTGCCAGCAGTTACAAGACAGGGGGCCCCTATGGCTACACCTTC.

This clone appeared a few times. V gene TRBV29-1 combines with J gene TRBJ1-1; D is unresolved. Germline-derived CDR1 and CDR2 are SQVTM and ANQGSEA. The V end was cut by 3 bases, the J end by 8 bases, with 4 bases between. This CDR3 has 9 amino acids. The CDR3 is CSVDSEAFF. Written as DNA, the CDR3 is TGCAGCGTTGATTCCGAAGCTTTCTTT.

This CDR3 reads CASSYVGRPQETQYF. CDR3 bases: TGTGCCAGCAGTTACGTGGGCAGACCCCAAGAGACCCAGTACTTC. The chain employs TRBV6-2 or TRBV6-3 and TRBJ2-5; no clear D gene. V lost 2 bases, J lost 1 base, and 11 bases lay in between. The CDR3 runs 15 residues. The V gene's germline CDR1 is MNHEY and CDR2 SVGEGT.

The genes are TRBV2 and TRBJ2-5; maybe TRBD2 (5 bases). The V end was cut by 7 bases, the J end by 4 bases, with 13 bases between. Germline V gene sequence: CDR1 SNHLY, CDR2 FYNNEI. This CDR3 is built from 13 residues. The CDR3: CASIRSAGETQYF. The CDR3, as DNA: TGTGCCAGCATCCGATCTGCGGGAGAGACCCAGTACTTC.

The V gene is TRBV3-1 (or the pseudogene TRBV3-2), the J gene TRBJ2-3, with D maybe TRBD2 (6 bases). This CDR3 is 14 amino acids long. The germline V and J ends were trimmed by 8 bases and 2 bases, with 14 bases remaining between them. Germline V gene lookup returns CDR1 LGHDT and CDR2 YNNKEL (reference sequence). CDR3 DNA: TGTGCCAGCCGGCGGGGCTTCGACACAGATACGCAGTATTTT. It specifies CASRRGFDTDTQYF.

The chain employs TRBV19 and TRBJ2-1; weak D call: TRBD2 (7 bases). Germline V gene lookup returns CDR1 LNHDA and CDR2 SQIVND (reference sequence). CDR3 length equals 15 residues. V gave up 2 bases and J gave up 5 bases, with 13 bases separating them. Here the CDR3 reads CASSISGGGHNEQFF. CDR3 nucleotide sequence: TGTGCCAGTAGTATATCCGGCGGGGGCCACAATGAGCAGTTCTTC. Drawing the rest from reference TRBV19 and TRBJ2-1, the complete variable domain is DGGITQSPKYLFRKEGQNVTLSCEQNLNHDAMYWYRQDPGQGLRLIYYSQIVNDFQKGDIAEGYSVSREKKESFPLTVTSAQKNPTAFYLCASSISGGGHNEQFFGPGTRLTVL.

The rearrangement uses TRBV10-3 and TRBJ2-7, with 7 bases matching TRBD1. J gave up 1 base and V 1 base, and 4 bases lay outside the gene matches. Germline V gene lookup returns CDR1 ENHRY and CDR2 SYGVKD. The CDR3 has 15 residues. Here the CDR3 reads CAISEWGTVSYEQYF. In DNA, the CDR3 is TGTGCCATCAGTGAGTGGGGGACAGTGTCCTACGAGCAGTACTTC.

The chain employs TRBV6-2 or TRBV6-3 and TRBJ2-7, with TRBD2 matching 11 bases. The CDR3 spans 15 residues. Germline values: CDR1 MNHEY, CDR2 SVGEGT. Losses at the gene ends were 5 bases for V and 3 bases for J; bases not matched to a gene: 6. CDR3 residues: CASSRILAGGYEQYF. The CDR3 DNA follows: TGTGCCAGCAGTCGAATCCTAGCGGGGGGCTACGAGCAGTACTTC.

This clone was recorded once. The chain couples TRBV10-3 to TRBJ1-1, with D possibly being TRBD1 (6 bases). Per germline, CDR1 ENHRY and CDR2 SYGVKD. V was pared by 5 bases and J by 8 bases, with 9 bases between. This CDR3 region has 11 residues. CDR3 coding DNA: TGTGCCATCAGTTCCGGGACAGAAGCTTTCTTT. Translated, it gives CAISSGTEAFF.

The J gene is TRBJ1-5, the V gene TRBV19; possible D gene TRBD1, 5 bases. V was clipped by 7 bases and J by 1 base, with 17 bases between them. The CDR3 sequence is 16 residues long. CDR1 and CDR2 (germline): LNHDA, SQIVND (reference sequence). The CDR3 reads CASTTPGGVSNQPQHF. CDR3 nucleotide sequence: TGTGCCAGTACCACCCCGGGGGGAGTGAGCAATCAGCCCCAGCATTTT.

This clone was counted once. The gene calls are TRBV2 and TRBJ2-1, with a possible D match to TRBD2 (6 bases). The CDR3 loop spans 16 amino acids. V was pared by 0 bases and J by 10 bases, with 19 bases between. Germline loops: CDR1 SNHLY, CDR2 FYNNEI. The CDR3 DNA reads TGTGCCAGCAGTGAAGCTTTGTCGGGAACGGAGGGGGAGCAGTTCTTC. Protein product: CASSEALSGTEGEQFF.